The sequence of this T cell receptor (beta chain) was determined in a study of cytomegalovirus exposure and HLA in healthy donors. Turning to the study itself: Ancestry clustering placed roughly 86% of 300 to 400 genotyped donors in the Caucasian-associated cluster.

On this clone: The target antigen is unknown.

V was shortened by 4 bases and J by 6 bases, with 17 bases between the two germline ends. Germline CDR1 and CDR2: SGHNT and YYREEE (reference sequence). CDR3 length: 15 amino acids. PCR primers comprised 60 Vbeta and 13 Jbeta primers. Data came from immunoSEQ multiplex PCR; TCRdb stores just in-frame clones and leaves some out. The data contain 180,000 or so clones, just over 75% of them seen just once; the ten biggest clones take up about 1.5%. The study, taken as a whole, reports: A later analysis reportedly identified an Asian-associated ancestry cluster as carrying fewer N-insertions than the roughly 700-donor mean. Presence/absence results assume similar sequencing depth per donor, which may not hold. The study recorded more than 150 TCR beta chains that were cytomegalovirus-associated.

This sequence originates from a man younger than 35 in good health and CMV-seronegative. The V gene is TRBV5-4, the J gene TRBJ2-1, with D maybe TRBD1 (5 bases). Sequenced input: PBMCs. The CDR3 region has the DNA TGTGCCAGCAGCCGGATAGCCCAGGGCTTCAATGAGCAGTTCTTC. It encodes CASSRIAQGFNEQFF.